Detailed here is one T cell receptor beta chain. The data belong to a study of cytomegalovirus exposure and HLA in healthy donors. The PCR contained 60 Vbeta and 13 Jbeta primers. Under the authors' procedure: Later reanalysis found 75 million to 95 million unique TCR beta chains, about 11 million of them shared. Data came from immunoSEQ multiplex PCR; TCRdb stores just in-frame clones and leaves some out. The DNA was the basis for D and trimming; V, J and clone size are from that table. Among roughly 150,000 clones listed, roughly 64% were seen once. The clonotype was recovered from a woman aged 25-40 years in good health and CMV-seropositive. The sample was PBMCs.

The chain's CDR3 is CASSVVGGTGYTF. The CDR3 region has the DNA TGTGCCAGCAGCGTAGTAGGGGGCACTGGCTACACCTTC. This chain links TRBV9 with TRBJ1-2; the match to TRBD1 covers 7 bases. The CDR3 sequence is 13 residues long. V shed 0 bases and J 7 bases; nucleotides not matched to a gene: 3. Germline values: CDR1 SGDLS, CDR2 YYNGEE.